The present entry profiles one TCR beta chain with its context. The assay was immunoSEQ multiplex PCR, and TCRdb's table has in-frame clones only and misses some. Of tens of thousands of clones in the sample, less than 90% were seen once. In germline, CDR1 is SGHAT, CDR2 FQNNGV. The CDR3 contains 13 residues. V lost 5 bases to trimming and J lost 6 bases, with 13 bases between them. This entry is derived from a study of OX40 agonist ivuxolimab in advanced cancers. The source was CD4+ or CD8+ T cells sorted from blood, collected in a trial of the OX40 agonist ivuxolimab. The rearrangement joins TRBV11-2 to TRBJ1-2, with D maybe TRBD1 (5 bases). The source of this sequence is an adult with an advanced solid tumor such as melanoma, head and neck, liver or kidney cancer. The CDR3 loop reads CASSLGTAHGYTF. In DNA form, the CDR3 reads TGTGCCAGCAGCCTAGGGACGGCCCATGGCTACACCTTC. The variable domain in full, with the rest retrieved from reference TRBV11-2 and TRBJ1-2, is EAGVAQSPRYKIIEKRQSVAFWCNPISGHATLYWYQQILGQGPKLLIQFQNNGVVDDSQLPKDRFSAERLKGVDSTLKIQPAKLEDSAVYLCASSLGTAHGYTFGSGTRLTVV.